This T cell receptor beta chain was identified during a study of blood T cell repertoires in COVID-19. Whole-study context: PBMCs, B-cell-depleted T cells, or T cells were the source of the cDNA or gDNA that made up the material.

Authors' processing steps: Scientists estimated how many nucleated cells there were by amplifying reference gene primers. Some clones are missing from TCRdb's copy, which holds only in-frame ones; the method was immunoSEQ multiplex PCR. The V and J calls and clone size come from that table; D and trimming were worked out from the DNA. The sample has some 150,000 clones; about four fifths are singletons. V lost 3 bases, J lost 5 bases, and 6 bases stayed unmatched. The CDR3 length is 15 residues. The germline V gene has CDR1 WSHSY and CDR2 SAAADI. Residents of 24 US areas, aged about 18 to 89 years, made up the participants. Cohort 3 donors counted as recovered after two negative PCRs, clearance, or resolved symptoms.

The source material was PBMCs or T cells enriched from blood (not recorded which). The sequence was obtained from a man aged 50-59 years who had recovered from COVID-19. V gene TRBV10-2 combines with J gene TRBJ2-7; 11 bases are shared with TRBD2. This chain's CDR3 is CASSDPSGGNHEQYF. The CDR3, as DNA: TGCGCCAGCAGTGATCCTAGCGGGGGGAATCACGAGCAGTACTTC.